The 23 T cell receptor beta chains reported below all come from one sample, sequenced in a study of regulatory and conventional T cells in RAG deficiency. Measured with immunoSEQ multiplex PCR; TCRdb has only the in-frame clones, and not every one. The sample holds around 37,000 clones, 70% to 90% seen once. This same sample was also taken into another study, of regulatory T cells. As that study records: The primer mix had 52 TRBV and 13 TRBJ primers.

What was sequenced was CD8+ T cells sorted from blood. These receptors all come from a human donor in good health.

The V gene is TRBV6-5, the J gene TRBJ2-1; tentatively, D is TRBD1 (6 bases). Trimming pared 2 bases from V and 0 bases from J, leaving 8 bases between. Germline values: CDR1 MNHEY, CDR2 SVGAGI. This CDR3 is built from 15 residues. The CDR3 region is CASSYDRSSYNEQFF. The CDR3 DNA is TGTGCCAGCAGTTACGACAGGAGCTCCTACAATGAGCAGTTCTTC.

The chain couples TRBV25-1 to TRBJ1-4; 7 nucleotides agree with TRBD1. Germline values: CDR1 MGHDK, CDR2 SYGVNS. The V gene end was trimmed by 3 bases and the J gene end by 7 bases; junction bases not matched to a gene: 11. This CDR3 comprises 16 residues. The DNA of the CDR3 is TGTGCCAGCAGTGAGGGGAGACAGGGTTTCGGTGAAAAACTGTTTTTT. This gives the protein CASSEGRQGFGEKLFF. Full variable domain (missing parts from reference TRBV25-1 and TRBJ1-4): EADIYQTPRYLVIGTGKKITLECSQTMGHDKMYWYQQDPGMELHLIHYSYGVNSTEKGDLSSESTVSRIRTEHFPLTLESARPSHTSQYLCASSEGRQGFGEKLFFGSGTQLSVL.

A few counts support this clone. The V gene is TRBV5-1, the J gene TRBJ1-5, with D perhaps matching TRBD1 (5 bases). Germline V gene lookup returns CDR1 SGHRS and CDR2 YFSETQ. Between the trimmed V and J ends, which lost 0 bases and 0 bases, there was a span of 13 bases. This CDR3 contains 17 residues. The CDR3 DNA reads as TGCGCCAGCAGCTTGGGCGCCGGGACCCATAGCAATCAGCCCCAGCATTTT. Translation gives CASSLGAGTHSNQPQHF.

This clone was observed a few times. This rearrangement joins TRBV7-9 to TRBJ1-2; a weak D match, TRBD1 (6 bases). Trimming stripped 2 bases from V and 6 bases from J, with 10 bases between. Germline V gene lookup returns CDR1 SEHNR and CDR2 FQNEAQ (reference sequence). This CDR3 spans 13 amino acids. The CDR3: CASSLLAGDGYTF. CDR3 nucleotide sequence: TGTGCCAGCAGCTTATTGGCAGGGGATGGCTACACCTTC.

A single count supports this clone. V and J are TRBV29-1 and TRBJ2-7, with D tentatively TRBD2 (5 bases). Trimming cost V 4 bases and J 1 base, with 11 bases left between them. Germline V gene lookup returns CDR1 SQVTM and CDR2 ANQGSEA. This CDR3 has 13 amino acids. For the CDR3, the DNA is TGCAGCGTTGTTCCGGACTTATCCTACGAGCAGTACTTC. Translation gives CSVVPDLSYEQYF.

This clone appeared once. The V gene is TRBV9, the J gene TRBJ2-2; unclear D gene. CDR3 length equals 15 residues. CDR1 and CDR2 (germline): SGDLS, YYNGEE. The V end was cut by 3 bases, the J end by 0 bases, with 9 bases between. CDR3 sequence: CASSAARANTGELFF. The CDR3 DNA reads as TGTGCCAGCAGCGCGGCCCGAGCGAACACCGGGGAGCTGTTTTTT.

The genes are TRBV4-1 and TRBJ2-7; 9 positions agree with TRBD1. Germline CDR1 and CDR2: MGHRA and YSYEKL. Germline trimming cut 1 base from V and 3 bases from J; bases unmatched to any gene: 7. The CDR3 consists of 16 residues. As DNA, the CDR3 is TGCGCCAGCAGCCAAGGGACAGGGGACCTTGGCTACGAGCAGTACTTC. Its protein is CASSQGTGDLGYEQYF.

The gene calls are TRBV9 and TRBJ2-3; the D call may be TRBD1 or TRBD2 (6 bases each). From germline, CDR1 is SGDLS and CDR2 YYNGEE. CDR3 length: 15 amino acids. V dropped 7 bases and J dropped 1 base, with 16 bases sitting between them. The CDR3 here is CASAQGGWGTDTQYF. In nucleotides, the CDR3 is TGTGCCAGCGCCCAAGGGGGGTGGGGCACAGATACGCAGTATTTT.

The V call is TRBV5-1, the J call TRBJ2-3, with 8 bases aligning to TRBD2. V lost 0 bases, J lost 0 bases, and 3 bases stayed unmatched. Germline V gene data show CDR1 as SGHRS and CDR2 as YFSETQ. The CDR3 is made up of 16 amino acids. The CDR3 is CASSLDGGASTDTQYF. CDR3 sequence (DNA): TGCGCCAGCAGCTTGGACGGGGGGGCTAGCACAGATACGCAGTATTTT.

This chain joins TRBV27 and TRBJ1-3; D uncertain. This CDR3 region has 16 residues. Trimming stripped 3 bases from V and 3 bases from J, with 15 bases between. Germline V CDR1 and CDR2: MNHEY, SMNVEV (reference sequence). For the CDR3, the DNA is TGTGCCAGCAGTTTTCAGTGTCTTAAGTTTGGAAACACCATATATTTT. Its translation is CASSFQCLKFGNTIYF.

V and J are TRBV28 and TRBJ1-4, with 7 bases matching TRBD1. Trimming took 2 bases from V and 11 from J; bases not matched to a gene: 8. This CDR3 spans 14 amino acids. The V gene's germline CDR1 is MDHEN and CDR2 SYDVKM. The chain's CDR3 is CASSLTGVSDKLFF. The CDR3 DNA reads TGTGCCAGCAGTTTAACAGGGGTCAGTGATAAACTGTTTTTT. Looking up the rest from reference TRBV28 and TRBJ1-4 gives the full variable domain: DVKVTQSSRYLVKRTGEKVFLECVQDMDHENMFWYRQDPGLGLRLIYFSYDVKMKEKGDIPEGYSVSREKKERFSLILESASTNQTSMYLCASSLTGVSDKLFFGSGTQLSVL.

This clone showed up just once. The chain carries TRBV7-9 and TRBJ1-2; no reliable D call. Deletions cut 3 bases from V and 6 bases from J, with 14 bases between. There are 14 residues in the CDR3. From germline, CDR1 is SEHNR and CDR2 FQNEAQ (reference sequence). CDR3 sequence: CASSLPGGWDGYTF. The CDR3 DNA reads as TGTGCCAGCAGCTTGCCCGGCGGGTGGGATGGCTACACCTTC. Using reference TRBV7-9 and TRBJ1-2 for the parts outside the CDR3, the full variable domain is DTGVSQNPRHKITKRGQNVTFRCDPISEHNRLYWYRQTLGQGPEFLTYFQNEAQLEKSRLLSDRFSAERPKGSFSTLEIQRTEQGDSAMYLCASSLPGGWDGYTFGSGTRLTVV.

The V and J genes are TRBV19 and TRBJ1-1, with 7 bases fitting TRBD1. J was trimmed by 3 bases and V by 5 bases; bases with no gene match: 9. CDR1 LNHDA and CDR2 SQIVND come from the germline V gene (reference sequence). The length of the CDR3 is 15 residues. CDR3 sequence: CASSAQQGRDTEAFF. CDR3 in DNA: TGTGCCAGTAGTGCTCAACAGGGGCGGGACACTGAAGCTTTCTTT. Supplemented by reference TRBV19 and TRBJ1-1, the full variable domain reads DGGITQSPKYLFRKEGQNVTLSCEQNLNHDAMYWYRQDPGQGLRLIYYSQIVNDFQKGDIAEGYSVSREKKESFPLTVTSAQKNPTAFYLCASSAQQGRDTEAFFGQGTRLTVV.

J is TRBJ1-3 and V is TRBV5-1; D perhaps matches TRBD1 (5 bases). V shed 6 bases and J shed 8 bases, with 18 bases lying between them. CDR1 is SGHRS and CDR2 is YFSETQ in the germline V gene. The CDR3 spans 14 residues. CDR3 amino acids: CASTPPGPGDTIYF. CDR3 bases: TGCGCCAGCACCCCTCCGGGACCCGGGGACACCATATATTTT.

The genes are TRBV6-6 and TRBJ1-1, with a tentative D call TRBD1 (6 bases). The V gene lost 9 bases and the J gene lost 0 bases, with 17 bases spanning the gap. This CDR3 contains 15 residues. Germline values: CDR1 MNHNY, CDR2 SVGAGI (reference sequence). The CDR3 spells CASRGESTLNTEAFF. The CDR3 region has the DNA TGTGCCAGTAGGGGGGAGTCAACTCTGAACACTGAAGCTTTCTTT.

This chain uses TRBV28 with TRBJ1-5, with 9 bases lining up with TRBD1. Trimming removed 1 base from V and 6 bases from J; junction bases left unmatched: 7. Per germline, CDR1 MDHEN and CDR2 SYDVKM. The CDR3 contains 16 residues. CDR3 protein: CASSLLRTGEIQPQHF. The DNA of the CDR3 is TGTGCCAGCAGTTTATTGAGGACAGGGGAGATTCAGCCCCAGCATTTT.

The CDR3 DNA reads TGCGCCAGCAGGGCTGCATTTTCGTCCGGGGAGCTGTTTTTT. It yields the protein CASRAAFSSGELFF. The chain joins TRBV5-1 to TRBJ2-2; D is unresolved. CDR3 length: 14 residues. CDR1 SGHRS and CDR2 YFSETQ come from the germline V gene. With 5 bases removed from V and 6 bases from J, the gap between germline ends came to 14 bases.

The genes are TRBV2 and TRBJ1-2; 7 bases map to TRBD1. The CDR3 is made up of 13 amino acids. Germline trimming cut 6 bases from V and 2 bases from J; bases unmatched to any gene: 3. Germline loops: CDR1 SNHLY, CDR2 FYNNEI. In DNA, the CDR3 is TGTGCCAGCAGGGGGACAGACAACTATGGCTACACCTTC. It is translated as CASRGTDNYGYTF.

The rearrangement uses TRBV14 and TRBJ2-1; the match to TRBD2 covers 9 bases. The germline CDR1 and CDR2 sequences are SGHDN and FVKESK. V gave up 0 bases and J gave up 6 bases; unmatched junction bases: 9. The CDR3 has 17 residues. CDR3 coding DNA: TGTGCCAGCAGCCAAGATCGAGCGGGAGGATGGGTCAATGAGCAGTTCTTC. This translates into CASSQDRAGGWVNEQFF.

This clone came up once. The chain recombines TRBV19 with TRBJ1-2, with 7 nucleotides matching TRBD1. The trim removed 11 bases at V and 8 bases at J, leaving 14 bases unmatched. The CDR3 has 13 amino acids. The germline V gene has CDR1 LNHDA and CDR2 SQIVND (reference sequence). CDR3 sequence reads: CASRGPLLGGYTF. CDR3 in DNA: TGTGCCTCAAGGGGGCCTTTGCTAGGAGGCTACACCTTC.

J is TRBJ1-4 and V is TRBV7-9; D gene unclear. Trimming removed 6 bases at V and 0 bases at J, with 8 bases between. CDR1 and CDR2 from the germline V gene are SEHNR and FQNEAQ (reference sequence). The CDR3 consists of 14 residues. Here the CDR3 reads CASSFATTNEKLFF. The CDR3 DNA reads TGTGCCAGCAGTTTCGCGACAACTAATGAAAAACTGTTTTTT. Using reference TRBV7-9 and TRBJ1-4 for the parts outside the CDR3, the full variable domain is DTGVSQNPRHKITKRGQNVTFRCDPISEHNRLYWYRQTLGQGPEFLTYFQNEAQLEKSRLLSDRFSAERPKGSFSTLEIQRTEQGDSAMYLCASSFATTNEKLFFGSGTQLSVL.

This clone was seen only once. This chain joins TRBV18 and TRBJ2-3, with D possibly matching TRBD2 (6 bases). Germline lookup yields CDR1 KGHSH and CDR2 LQKENI. This CDR3 region has 17 residues. The V gene lost 3 bases and the J gene lost 6 bases, with 22 bases spanning the gap. Here the CDR3 reads CASSPDPRGAEGDTQYF. The CDR3 DNA is TGTGCCAGCTCACCCGACCCGAGAGGGGCGGAGGGGGATACGCAGTATTTT.

The chain carries TRBV28 and TRBJ1-4; 8 bases are a match to TRBD1. Looked up from germline, CDR1 is MDHEN and CDR2 is SYDVKM. V lost 2 bases to trimming and J lost 3 bases; unmatched junction nucleotides: 8. This CDR3 is 17 amino acids long. CDR3 DNA: TGTGCCAGCAGTTTAATCCAGGGGGCGCATTCTAATGAAAAACTGTTTTTT. It yields the protein CASSLIQGAHSNEKLFF.